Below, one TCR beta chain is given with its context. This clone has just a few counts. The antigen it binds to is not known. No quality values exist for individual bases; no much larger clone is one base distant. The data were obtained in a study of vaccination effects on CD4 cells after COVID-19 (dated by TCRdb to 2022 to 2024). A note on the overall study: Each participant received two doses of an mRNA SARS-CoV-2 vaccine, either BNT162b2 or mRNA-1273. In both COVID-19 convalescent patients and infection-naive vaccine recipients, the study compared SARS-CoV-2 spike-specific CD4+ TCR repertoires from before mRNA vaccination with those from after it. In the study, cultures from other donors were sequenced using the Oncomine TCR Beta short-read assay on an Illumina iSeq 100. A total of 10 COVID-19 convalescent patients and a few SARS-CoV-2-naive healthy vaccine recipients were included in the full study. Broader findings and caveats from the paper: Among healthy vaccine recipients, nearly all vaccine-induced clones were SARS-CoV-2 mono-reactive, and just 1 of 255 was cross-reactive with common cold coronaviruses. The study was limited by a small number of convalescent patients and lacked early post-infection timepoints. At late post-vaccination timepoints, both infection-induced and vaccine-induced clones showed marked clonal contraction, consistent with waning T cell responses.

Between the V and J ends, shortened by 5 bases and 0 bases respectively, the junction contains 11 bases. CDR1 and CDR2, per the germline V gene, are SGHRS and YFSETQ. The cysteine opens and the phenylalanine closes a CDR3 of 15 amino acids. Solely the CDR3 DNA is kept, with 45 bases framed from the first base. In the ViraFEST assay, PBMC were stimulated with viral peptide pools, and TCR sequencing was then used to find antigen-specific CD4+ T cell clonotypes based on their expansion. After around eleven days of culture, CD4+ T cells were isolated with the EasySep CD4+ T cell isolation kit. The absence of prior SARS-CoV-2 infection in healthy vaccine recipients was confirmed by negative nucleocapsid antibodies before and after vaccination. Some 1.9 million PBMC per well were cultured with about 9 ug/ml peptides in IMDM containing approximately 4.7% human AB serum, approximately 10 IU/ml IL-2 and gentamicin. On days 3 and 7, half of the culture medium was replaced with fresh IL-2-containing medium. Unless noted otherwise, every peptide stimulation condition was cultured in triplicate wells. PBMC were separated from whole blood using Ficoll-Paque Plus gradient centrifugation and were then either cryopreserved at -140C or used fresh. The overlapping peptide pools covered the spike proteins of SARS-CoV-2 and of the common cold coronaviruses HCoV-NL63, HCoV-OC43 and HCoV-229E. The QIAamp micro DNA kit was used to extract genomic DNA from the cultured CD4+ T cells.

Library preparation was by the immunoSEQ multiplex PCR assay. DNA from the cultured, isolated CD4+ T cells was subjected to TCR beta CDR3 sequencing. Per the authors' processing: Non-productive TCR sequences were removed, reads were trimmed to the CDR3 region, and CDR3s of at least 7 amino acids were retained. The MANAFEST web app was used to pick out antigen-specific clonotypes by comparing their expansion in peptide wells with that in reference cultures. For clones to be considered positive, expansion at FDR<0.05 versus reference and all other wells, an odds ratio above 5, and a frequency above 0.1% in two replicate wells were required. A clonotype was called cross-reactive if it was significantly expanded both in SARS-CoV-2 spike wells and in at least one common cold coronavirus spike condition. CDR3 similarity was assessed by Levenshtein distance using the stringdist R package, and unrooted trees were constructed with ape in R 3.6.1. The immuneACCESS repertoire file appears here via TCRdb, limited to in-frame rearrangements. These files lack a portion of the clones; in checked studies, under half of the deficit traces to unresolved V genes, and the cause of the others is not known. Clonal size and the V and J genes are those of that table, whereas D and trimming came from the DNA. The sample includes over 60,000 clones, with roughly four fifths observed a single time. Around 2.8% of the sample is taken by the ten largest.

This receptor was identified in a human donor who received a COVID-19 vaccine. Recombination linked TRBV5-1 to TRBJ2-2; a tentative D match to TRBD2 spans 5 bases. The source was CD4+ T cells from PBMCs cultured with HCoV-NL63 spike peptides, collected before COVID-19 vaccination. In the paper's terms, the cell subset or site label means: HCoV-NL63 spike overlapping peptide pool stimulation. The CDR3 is CASRLLLANTGELFF. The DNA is TGCGCCAGCAGGCTCCTACTAGCGAACACCGGGGAGCTGTTTTTT.